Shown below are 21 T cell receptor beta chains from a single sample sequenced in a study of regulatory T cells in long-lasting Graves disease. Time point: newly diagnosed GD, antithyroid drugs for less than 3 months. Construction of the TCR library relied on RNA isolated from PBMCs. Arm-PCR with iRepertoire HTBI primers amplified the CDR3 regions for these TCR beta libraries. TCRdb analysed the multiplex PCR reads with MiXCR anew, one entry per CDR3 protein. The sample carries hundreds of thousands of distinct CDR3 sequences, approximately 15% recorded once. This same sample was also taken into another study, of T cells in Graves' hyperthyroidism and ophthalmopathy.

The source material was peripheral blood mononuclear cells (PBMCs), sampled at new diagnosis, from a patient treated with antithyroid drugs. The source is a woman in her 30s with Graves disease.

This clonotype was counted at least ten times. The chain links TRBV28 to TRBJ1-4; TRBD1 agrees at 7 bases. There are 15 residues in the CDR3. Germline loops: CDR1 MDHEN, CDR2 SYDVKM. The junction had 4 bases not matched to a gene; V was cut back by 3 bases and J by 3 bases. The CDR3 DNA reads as TGTGCCAGCAGTTTGGGGACAGAGTCTAATGAAAAACTGTTTTTT. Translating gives CASSLGTESNEKLFF.

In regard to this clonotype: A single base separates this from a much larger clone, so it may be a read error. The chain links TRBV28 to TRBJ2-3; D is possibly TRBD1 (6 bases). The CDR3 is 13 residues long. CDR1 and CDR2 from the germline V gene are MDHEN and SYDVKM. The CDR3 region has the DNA TGTGCCAGCGGAAGCTCCGGGACAAGGGCGGGCTTCTTT. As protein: CASGSSGTRAGFF.

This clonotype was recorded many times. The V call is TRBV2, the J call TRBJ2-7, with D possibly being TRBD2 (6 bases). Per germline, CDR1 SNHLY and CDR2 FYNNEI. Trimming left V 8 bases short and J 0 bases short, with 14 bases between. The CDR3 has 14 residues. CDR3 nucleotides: TGTGCCAGCGACCGGGCGGGGTCCTCCTACGAGCAGTACTTC. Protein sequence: CASDRAGSSYEQYF.

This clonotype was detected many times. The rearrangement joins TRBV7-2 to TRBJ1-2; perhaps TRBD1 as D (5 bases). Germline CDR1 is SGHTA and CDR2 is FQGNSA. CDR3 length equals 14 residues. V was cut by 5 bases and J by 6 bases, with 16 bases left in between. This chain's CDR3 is CASSPFGGGNGYTF. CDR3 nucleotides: TGTGCCAGCAGCCCGTTCGGGGGGGGGAATGGCTACACCTTC.

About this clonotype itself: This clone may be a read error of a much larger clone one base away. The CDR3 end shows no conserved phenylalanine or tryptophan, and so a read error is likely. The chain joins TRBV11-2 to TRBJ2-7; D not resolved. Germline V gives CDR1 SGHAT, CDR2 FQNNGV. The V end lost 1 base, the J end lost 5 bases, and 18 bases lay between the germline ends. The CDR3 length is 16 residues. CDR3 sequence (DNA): TGTGCCAGCAGCTTAGTAAGATTAGGGTTGGTCCACGAGCAGTACCTC. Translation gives CASSLVRLGLVHEQYL.

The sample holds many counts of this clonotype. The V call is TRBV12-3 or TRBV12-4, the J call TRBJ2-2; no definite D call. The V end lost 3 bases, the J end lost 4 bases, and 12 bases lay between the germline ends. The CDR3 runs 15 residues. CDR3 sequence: CASSFGFRGTGELFF. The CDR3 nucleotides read TGTGCCAGCAGTTTTGGTTTCAGAGGCACCGGGGAGCTGTTTTTT.

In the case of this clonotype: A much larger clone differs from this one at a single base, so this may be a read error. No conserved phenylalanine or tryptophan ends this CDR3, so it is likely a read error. In DNA form, the CDR3 reads TGTGCCAGCAGCCCTGATGGGACAGGTCTTTTTCAAGAGACCCAGTACCTC. It yields the protein CASSPDGTGLFQETQYL. The chain employs TRBV11-3 and TRBJ2-5, with 8 bases lining up with TRBD1. Unmatched junction bases numbered 13, after V lost 5 bases and J lost 2 bases. The CDR3 extends over 17 amino acids. The V gene's germline CDR1 is SGHNT and CDR2 YENEEA.

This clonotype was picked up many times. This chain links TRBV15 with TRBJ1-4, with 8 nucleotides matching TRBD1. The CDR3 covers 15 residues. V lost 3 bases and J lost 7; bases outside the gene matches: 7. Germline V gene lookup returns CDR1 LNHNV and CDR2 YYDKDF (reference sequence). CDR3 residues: CATSSGQGSGEKLFF. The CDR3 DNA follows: TGTGCCACCAGCAGCGGACAGGGCTCGGGTGAAAAACTGTTTTTT.

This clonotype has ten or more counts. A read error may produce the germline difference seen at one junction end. CDR3 amino acids: CASSAELQRGTGAFF. CDR3 sequence (DNA): TGTGCCAGCAGTGCGGAATTACAGCGCGGCACTGGAGCTTTCTTT. The chain links TRBV25-1 to TRBJ1-1; D not resolved. Per the germline V gene, CDR1 is MGHDK and CDR2 is SYGVNS. The length of the CDR3 is 15 residues. Together with reference TRBV25-1 and TRBJ1-1, the CDR3 gives the full variable domain: EADIYQTPRYLVIGTGKKITLECSQTMGHDKMYWYQQDPGMELHLIHYSYGVNSTEKGDLSSESTVSRIRTEHFPLTLESARPSHTSQYLCASSAELQRGTGAFFGQGTRLTVV.

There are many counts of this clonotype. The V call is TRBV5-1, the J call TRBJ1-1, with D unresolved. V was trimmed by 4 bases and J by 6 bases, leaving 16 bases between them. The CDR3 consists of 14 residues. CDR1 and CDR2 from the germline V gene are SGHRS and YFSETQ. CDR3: CASSLGSAHSEAFF. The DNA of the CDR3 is TGCGCCAGCAGCCTCGGATCAGCCCACTCTGAAGCTTTCTTT.

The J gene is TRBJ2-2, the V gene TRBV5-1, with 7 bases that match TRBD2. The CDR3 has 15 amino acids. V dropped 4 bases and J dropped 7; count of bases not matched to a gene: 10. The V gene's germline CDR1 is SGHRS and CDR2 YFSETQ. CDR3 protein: CASSLRGDAIGELFF. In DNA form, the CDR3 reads TGCGCCAGCAGCCTACGGGGGGACGCCATCGGGGAGCTGTTTTTT. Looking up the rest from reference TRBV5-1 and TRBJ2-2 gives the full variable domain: KAGVTQTPRYLIKTRGQQVTLSCSPISGHRSVSWYQQTPGQGLQFLFEYFSETQRNKGNFPGRFSGRQFSNSRSEMNVSTLELGDSALYLCASSLRGDAIGELFFGEGSRLTVL.

The CDR3: CASSQSRGADTEAFF. CDR3 coding DNA: TGTGCCAGCAGCCAATCACGGGGGGCCGACACTGAAGCTTTCTTT. The rearrangement joins TRBV3-1 to TRBJ1-1; possibly TRBD1 for D (6 bases). Trimming removed 2 bases from V and 3 bases from J, with 13 bases in between. Germline assignment: CDR1 LGHDT and CDR2 YNNKEL (reference sequence). This CDR3 has 15 residues.

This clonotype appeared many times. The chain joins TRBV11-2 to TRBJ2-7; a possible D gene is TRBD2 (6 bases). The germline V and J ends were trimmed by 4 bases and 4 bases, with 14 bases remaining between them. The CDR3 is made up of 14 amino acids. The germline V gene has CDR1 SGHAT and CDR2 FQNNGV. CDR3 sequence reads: CASSSLWGEYEQYF. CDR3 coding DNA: TGTGCCAGCAGCTCGCTATGGGGGGAATACGAGCAGTACTTC.

The CDR3, as DNA: TGTGCCTGGAGTCTGCAGGGTCTCGTCAATCAGCCCCAGCATTTT. Amino acid sequence: CAWSLQGLVNQPQHF. The chain is built from TRBV30 and TRBJ1-5, with a tentative D call TRBD1 (5 bases). The CDR3 is 15 amino acids. V was trimmed by 2 bases and J by 3 bases, leaving 14 bases between them. The germline gives CDR1 GTSNPN, CDR2 SVGIG (reference sequence).

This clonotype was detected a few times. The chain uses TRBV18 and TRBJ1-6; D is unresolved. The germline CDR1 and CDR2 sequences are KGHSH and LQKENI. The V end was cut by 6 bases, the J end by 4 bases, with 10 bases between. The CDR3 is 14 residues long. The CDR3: CASSQDRYNSPLHF. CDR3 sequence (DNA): TGTGCCAGCTCCCAGGACCGTTATAATTCACCCCTCCACTTT.

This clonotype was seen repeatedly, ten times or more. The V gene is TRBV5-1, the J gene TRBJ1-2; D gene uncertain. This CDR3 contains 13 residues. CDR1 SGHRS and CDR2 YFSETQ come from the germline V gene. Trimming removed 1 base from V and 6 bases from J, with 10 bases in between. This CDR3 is CASSLTSENGYTF. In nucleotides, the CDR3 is TGCGCCAGCAGCTTGACTTCTGAAAATGGCTACACCTTC.

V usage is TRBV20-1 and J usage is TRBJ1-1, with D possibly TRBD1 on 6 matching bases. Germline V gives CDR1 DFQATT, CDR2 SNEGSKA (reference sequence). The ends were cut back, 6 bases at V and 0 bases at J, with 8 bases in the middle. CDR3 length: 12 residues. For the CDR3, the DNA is TGCAGTGCAAGGACAGTGAACACTGAAGCTTTCTTT. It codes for CSARTVNTEAFF.

The CDR3: CASSPSHGQVWSPLHF. The DNA for the CDR3 is TGTGCCAGCAGCCCGAGCCACGGACAGGTTTGGTCACCCCTCCACTTT. The genes are TRBV14 and TRBJ1-6, with 7 bases matching TRBD1. The CDR3 runs 16 residues. Unmatched junction bases numbered 13, after V lost 4 bases and J lost 10 bases. The germline V gene has CDR1 SGHDN and CDR2 FVKESK.

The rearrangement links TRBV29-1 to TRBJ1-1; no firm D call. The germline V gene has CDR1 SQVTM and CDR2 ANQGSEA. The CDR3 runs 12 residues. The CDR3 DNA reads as TGCGCAACGGCGGTGATGAACACTGAAGCTTTCTTT. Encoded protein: CATAVMNTEAFF.

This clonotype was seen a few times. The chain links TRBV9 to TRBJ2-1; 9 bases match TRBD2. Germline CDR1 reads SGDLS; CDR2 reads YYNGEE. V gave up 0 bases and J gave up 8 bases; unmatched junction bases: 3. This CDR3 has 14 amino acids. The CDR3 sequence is CASSVESSGDEQFF. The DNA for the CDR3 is TGTGCCAGCAGCGTAGAGTCTAGCGGGGATGAGCAGTTCTTC. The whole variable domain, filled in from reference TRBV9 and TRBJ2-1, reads DSGVTQTPKHLITATGQRVTLRCSPRSGDLSVYWYQQSLDQGLQFLIQYYNGEERAKGNILERFSAQQFPDLHSELNLSSLELGDSALYFCASSVESSGDEQFFGPGTRLTVL.

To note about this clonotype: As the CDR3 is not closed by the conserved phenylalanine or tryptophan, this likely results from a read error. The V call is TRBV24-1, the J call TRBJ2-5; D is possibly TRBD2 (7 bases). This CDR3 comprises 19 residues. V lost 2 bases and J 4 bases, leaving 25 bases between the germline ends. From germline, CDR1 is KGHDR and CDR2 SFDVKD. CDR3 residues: CATSDSAWGGASVGETQYL. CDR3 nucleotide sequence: TGTGCCACCAGTGATTCAGCGTGGGGGGGCGCCTCGGTTGGAGAGACCCAGTACCTC.